The present T cell receptor (beta chain) was sequenced within a study of blood T cell repertoires in COVID-19. Study at large: Recovery among Cohort 3 donors was established by two negative PCRs, clearance, or symptom resolution.

Trimming shortened V by 0 bases and J by 4 bases, and 8 bases separated the two germline ends. This CDR3 contains 14 residues. The germline V gene encodes CDR1 LGHDT and CDR2 YNNKEL (reference sequence). The participants were between about 18 and 90 years old and came from some 23 US areas. Sequencing was performed with immunoSEQ multiplex PCR; in TCRdb, only in-frame clones are kept and a portion is missing. In the table there are 200,000 to 250,000 clones, roughly nine tenths of which are singletons. Input material: PBMCs or T cells enriched from blood (not recorded which). The chain joins TRBV3-1 (or the pseudogene TRBV3-2) to TRBJ2-3, with D possibly TRBD2 on 5 matching bases. This clonotype was sampled from a woman between 50 and 59 years old in a cohort exposed to, infected with or recovered from COVID-19 (not recorded which). For the CDR3, the DNA is TGTGCCAGCAGCCAAGAGCTAGCAGCAGATACGCAGTATTTT. Residues: CASSQELAADTQYF.